What follows are 27 T cell receptor beta chains derived from one specimen sequenced in a study of blood T cell repertoires in COVID-19. Clones were sequenced by immunoSEQ multiplex PCR, and TCRdb holds only the in-frame ones, with some missing. Here the sample spans approximately 150,000 clones, 88% being singletons. The sequenced sample was peripheral blood. The receptors shown here come from a woman aged 50 to 65 with acute or convalescent COVID-19.

This chain joins TRBV9 and TRBJ2-5; a weak D match, TRBD1 (5 bases). The length of the CDR3 is 15 residues. V was clipped by 0 bases and J by 5 bases, with 14 bases between them. Per germline, CDR1 SGDLS and CDR2 YYNGEE. In DNA, the CDR3 is TGTGCCAGCAGCGTAGATTTAGGGGAAGTTGAGACCCAGTACTTC. Amino acid sequence: CASSVDLGEVETQYF.

This clone showed up just a few times. This chain links TRBV7-9 with TRBJ1-2, with D unclear. Trimming left V 0 bases short and J 8 bases short, with 10 bases between. The CDR3 runs 13 residues. From germline, CDR1 is SEHNR and CDR2 FQNEAQ (reference sequence). This CDR3 is CASSLAVLGGYTF. CDR3 in DNA: TGTGCCAGCAGCTTAGCGGTACTCGGGGGCTACACCTTC.

This clone was recorded only once. This rearrangement joins TRBV6-5 to TRBJ2-7; 7 nucleotides line up with TRBD1. This CDR3 is 14 amino acids long. CDR1 is MNHEY, CDR2 SVGAGI, per germline. The trim removed 8 bases at V and 0 bases at J, leaving 7 bases unmatched. CDR3 residues: CASGGSGGSYEQYF. The CDR3, as DNA: TGTGCCAGCGGGGGATCAGGGGGCTCCTACGAGCAGTACTTC.

The chain combines TRBV3-1 (or the pseudogene TRBV3-2) with TRBJ2-2; 8 bases line up with TRBD2. CDR1 and CDR2 from the germline V gene are LGHDT and YNNKEL (reference sequence). V gave up 4 bases and J gave up 4 bases; unmatched junction bases: 8. The CDR3 totals 16 residues. Here the CDR3 reads CASSPGASGPTGELFF. Written as DNA, the CDR3 is TGTGCCAGCAGCCCCGGGGCTAGCGGGCCCACCGGGGAGCTGTTTTTT.

The chain couples TRBV5-1 to TRBJ2-3; weak D call: TRBD1 (6 bases). The CDR3 is 16 amino acids. V lost 1 base to trimming and J lost 0 bases, with 12 bases between them. Germline V gene sequence: CDR1 SGHRS, CDR2 YFSETQ. Here the CDR3 DNA reads TGCGCCAGCAGCTTGCCTACAGGGAGTAGCACAGATACGCAGTATTTT. Amino acids: CASSLPTGSSTDTQYF.

This rearrangement joins TRBV30 to TRBJ1-6; 7 nucleotides match TRBD1. With 3 bases clipped from V and 0 bases from J, the junction kept 2 bases outside the gene matches. The CDR3 is 15 residues long. Germline V CDR1 and CDR2: GTSNPN, SVGIG (reference sequence). The CDR3 region is CAWRGDSSYNSPLHF. The CDR3 nucleotides read TGTGCCTGGAGAGGGGACAGCTCCTATAATTCACCCCTCCACTTT.

The chain links TRBV7-6 to TRBJ1-5, with a weak D call TRBD1 (6 bases). V was clipped by 5 bases and J by 0 bases, with 17 bases between them. CDR3 length: 17 residues. Germline CDR1 reads SGHVS; CDR2 reads FNYEAQ. In DNA, the CDR3 is TGTGCCAGCAGCCCAGGGGCAGCATCGAATAGCAATCAGCCCCAGCATTTT. This gives the protein CASSPGAASNSNQPQHF.

This CDR3 reads CASSIRYEQYF. The CDR3 nucleotides read TGTGCCAGCAGTATCCGCTACGAGCAGTACTTC. The chain employs TRBV12-3 or TRBV12-4 and TRBJ2-7; D unclear. The CDR3 extends over 11 amino acids. V gave up 5 bases and J gave up 3 bases, with 5 bases separating them.

This chain uses TRBV5-1 with TRBJ1-4; TRBD1 agrees at 7 bases. CDR1 is SGHRS, CDR2 YFSETQ, per germline. V gave up 0 bases and J gave up 5 bases; unmatched junction bases: 10. The CDR3 totals 17 residues. The CDR3 is CASSLVGPGQQNEKLFF. As DNA, the CDR3 is TGCGCCAGCAGCTTGGTGGGGCCGGGACAGCAGAATGAAAAACTGTTTTTT. The whole variable domain, filled in from reference TRBV5-1 and TRBJ1-4, reads KAGVTQTPRYLIKTRGQQVTLSCSPISGHRSVSWYQQTPGQGLQFLFEYFSETQRNKGNFPGRFSGRQFSNSRSEMNVSTLELGDSALYLCASSLVGPGQQNEKLFFGSGTQLSVL.

The V gene is TRBV19, the J gene TRBJ2-1; maybe TRBD2 (6 bases). Germline loops: CDR1 LNHDA, CDR2 SQIVND (reference sequence). This CDR3 is 15 amino acids long. The V gene lost 3 bases and the J gene lost 0 bases, with 9 bases spanning the gap. For the CDR3, the DNA is TGTGCCAGTAGTATTAGCGGTCGCTCCTACAATGAGCAGTTCTTC. This codes for CASSISGRSYNEQFF.

This clone was counted only a few times. This rearrangement joins TRBV7-2 to TRBJ1-6; D unresolved. This CDR3 is 15 amino acids long. Trimming cost V 2 bases and J 9 bases, with 14 bases left between them. In germline, CDR1 is SGHTA, CDR2 FQGNSA. CDR3 loop: CASSLREGTGSPLHF. CDR3 DNA sequence: TGTGCCAGCAGCTTACGCGAGGGAACGGGTTCACCCCTCCACTTT.

The CDR3 bases are TGTGCCAGCAGTGCCCCGGGGGGGTCGCCCTACGAGCAGTACTTC. Translation gives CASSAPGGSPYEQYF. The V and J genes are TRBV28 and TRBJ2-7; 8 bases are shared with TRBD2. The CDR3 length is 15 residues. CDR1 is MDHEN and CDR2 is SYDVKM in the germline V gene. Trimming took 5 bases from V and 2 from J; bases not matched to a gene: 8.

The chain joins TRBV11-2 to TRBJ2-3, with 8 bases that match TRBD2. CDR3 length: 16 residues. Germline CDR1 SGHAT, CDR2 FQNNGV. After removal of 3 bases from V and 2 bases from J, the junction contained 7 bases not matched to a gene. The CDR3 protein is CASSLGTSGLTDTQYF. The CDR3 DNA is TGTGCCAGCAGCTTGGGTACTAGCGGACTCACAGATACGCAGTATTTT.

This rearrangement joins TRBV3-1 (or the pseudogene TRBV3-2) to TRBJ2-1, with 10 bases fitting TRBD2. The CDR3 has 16 residues. Germline values: CDR1 LGHDT, CDR2 YNNKEL (reference sequence). Trimming took 3 bases from V and 4 from J; bases not matched to a gene: 6. CDR3 residues: CASSQALAGAYNEQFF. CDR3 sequence (DNA): TGTGCCAGCAGCCAGGCCCTAGCGGGAGCATACAATGAGCAGTTCTTC.

This chain connects TRBV6-6 to TRBJ2-1; the D gene is possibly TRBD1 (7 bases). The CDR3 length is 16 residues. Germline CDR1 is MNHNY and CDR2 is SVGAGI (reference sequence). Trimming removed 0 bases at V and 8 bases at J, with 17 bases between. CDR3 protein: CASSYSIRQGGDEQFF. CDR3 nucleotides: TGTGCCAGCAGTTACTCGATCCGGCAGGGGGGCGATGAGCAGTTCTTC.

This sequence joins TRBV3-1 (or the pseudogene TRBV3-2) and TRBJ1-4, with 8 bases that match TRBD1. Per germline, CDR1 LGHDT and CDR2 YNNKEL (reference sequence). The CDR3 covers 14 residues. V dropped 2 bases and J dropped 8; count of bases not matched to a gene: 4. The chain's CDR3 is CASSQQGAGEKLFF. In DNA, the CDR3 is TGTGCCAGCAGCCAACAGGGGGCAGGGGAAAAACTGTTTTTT.

The chain joins TRBV19 to TRBJ2-7, with TRBD1 matching over 7 bases. Germline loops: CDR1 LNHDA, CDR2 SQIVND (reference sequence). The CDR3 runs 15 residues. V shed 8 bases and J 3 bases; nucleotides not matched to a gene: 13. The CDR3 spells CASGATGTAHYEQYF. The CDR3 nucleotides read TGTGCCAGTGGGGCAACCGGGACAGCGCACTACGAGCAGTACTTC.

This sequence joins TRBV28 and TRBJ1-2, with 7 bases fitting TRBD1. The J segment lost 2 bases and the V segment lost 5 bases, leaving 2 bases of the junction unmatched. The V gene's germline CDR1 is MDHEN and CDR2 SYDVKM. The CDR3 totals 13 residues. This CDR3 is CASSPGGNYGYTF. CDR3 nucleotides: TGTGCCAGCAGTCCAGGGGGGAACTATGGCTACACCTTC.

The V gene is TRBV29-1, the J gene TRBJ1-2; D gene uncertain. The CDR3 is 12 amino acids. V dropped 4 bases and J dropped 0 bases, with 6 bases sitting between them. The germline V gene has CDR1 SQVTM and CDR2 ANQGSEA. CDR3 protein: CSVGGANYGYTF. The DNA for the CDR3 is TGCAGCGTTGGCGGGGCTAACTATGGCTACACCTTC.

The rearrangement joins TRBV2 to TRBJ2-7, with D unclear. Germline CDR1 SNHLY, CDR2 FYNNEI. This CDR3 has 11 residues. The germline V and J ends were trimmed by 4 bases and 6 bases, with 7 bases remaining between them. The chain's CDR3 is CASSAPREQYF. DNA for the CDR3: TGTGCCAGCAGTGCCCCCCGCGAGCAGTACTTC.

V and J are TRBV19 and TRBJ1-5; D might be TRBD1 (5 bases). With 11 bases removed from V and 5 bases from J, the gap between germline ends came to 19 bases. The CDR3 sequence is 14 residues long. CDR1 is LNHDA, CDR2 SQIVND, per germline (reference sequence). CDR3 region: CASLSSGLYQPQHF. DNA for the CDR3: TGTGCCTCCCTAAGTTCAGGGCTTTATCAGCCCCAGCATTTT.

V is TRBV7-3 and J is TRBJ2-2; 10 bases map to TRBD2. Germline trimming cut 0 bases from V and 1 base from J; bases unmatched to any gene: 8. CDR1 is SGHTA and CDR2 is FQGTGA in the germline V gene. The length of the CDR3 is 19 residues. The CDR3 bases are TGTGCCAGCAGCTTAACGTTAGGGACTAGCGTCTGGAACACCGGGGAGCTGTTTTTT. It is translated as CASSLTLGTSVWNTGELFF.

The V gene is TRBV2, the J gene TRBJ1-1; TRBD1 matches 9 bases. This CDR3 spans 14 amino acids. Trimming cost V 5 bases and J 1 base; bases outside gene matches: 2. The V gene's germline CDR1 is SNHLY and CDR2 FYNNEI. Here the CDR3 DNA reads TGTGCCAGCAGTTCGGGACAGGGGAACACTGAAGCTTTCTTT. Translating it yields CASSSGQGNTEAFF.

The chain joins TRBV19 to TRBJ2-2; D possibly corresponds to TRBD1 (5 bases). The CDR3 is 15 residues long. Germline CDR1 reads LNHDA; CDR2 reads SQIVND (reference sequence). V lost 4 bases, J lost 8 bases, and 17 bases lay in between. In DNA, the CDR3 is TGTGCCAGTAGTAGTTCTGAGACAGTCTGGGGGGAGCTGTTTTTT. It codes for CASSSSETVWGELFF.

V gene TRBV30 combines with J gene TRBJ1-2, with 9 bases fitting TRBD1. The CDR3 consists of 12 residues. After removal of 4 bases from V and 8 bases from J, the junction contained 5 bases not matched to a gene. Germline-derived CDR1 and CDR2 are GTSNPN and SVGIG (reference sequence). The CDR3 sequence is CAWTTGGLGYTF. The CDR3 DNA reads TGTGCCTGGACCACAGGGGGCTTAGGCTACACCTTC.

In this sample, this clone turned up once. The V and J genes are TRBV18 and TRBJ2-5, with 13 bases lining up with TRBD2. This CDR3 comprises 17 residues. The ends lost 1 base at V and 5 bases at J; junction bases unmatched: 7. Per germline, CDR1 KGHSH and CDR2 LQKENI. CDR3 sequence reads: CASSPRLAGGLAETQYF. The CDR3 DNA follows: TGTGCCAGCTCACCACGACTAGCGGGGGGCCTGGCTGAGACCCAGTACTTC.

V and J are TRBV6-2 or TRBV6-3 and TRBJ2-1; weak D call: TRBD2 (6 bases). The CDR3 loop spans 16 amino acids. V was clipped by 3 bases and J by 5 bases, with 17 bases between them. The V gene's germline CDR1 is MNHEY and CDR2 SVGEGT. This chain's CDR3 is CASSYWETSRDNEQFF. The CDR3 coding sequence is TGTGCCAGCAGTTATTGGGAGACTAGTCGAGACAATGAGCAGTTCTTC.